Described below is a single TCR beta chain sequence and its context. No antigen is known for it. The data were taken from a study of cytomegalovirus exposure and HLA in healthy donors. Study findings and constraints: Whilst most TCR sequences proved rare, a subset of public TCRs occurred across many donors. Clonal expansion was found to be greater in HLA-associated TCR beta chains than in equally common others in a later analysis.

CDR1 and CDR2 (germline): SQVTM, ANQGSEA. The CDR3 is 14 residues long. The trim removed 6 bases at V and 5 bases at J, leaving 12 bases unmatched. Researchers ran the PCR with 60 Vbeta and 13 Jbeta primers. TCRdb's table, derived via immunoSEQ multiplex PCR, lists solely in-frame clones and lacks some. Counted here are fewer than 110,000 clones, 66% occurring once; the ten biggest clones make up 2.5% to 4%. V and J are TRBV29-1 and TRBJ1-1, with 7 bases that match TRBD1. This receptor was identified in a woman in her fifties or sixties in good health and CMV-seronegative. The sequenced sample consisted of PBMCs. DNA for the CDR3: TGCAGCGTAGAAAATAACAGGGGATGGACTGAAGCTTTCTTT. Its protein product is CSVENNRGWTEAFF.